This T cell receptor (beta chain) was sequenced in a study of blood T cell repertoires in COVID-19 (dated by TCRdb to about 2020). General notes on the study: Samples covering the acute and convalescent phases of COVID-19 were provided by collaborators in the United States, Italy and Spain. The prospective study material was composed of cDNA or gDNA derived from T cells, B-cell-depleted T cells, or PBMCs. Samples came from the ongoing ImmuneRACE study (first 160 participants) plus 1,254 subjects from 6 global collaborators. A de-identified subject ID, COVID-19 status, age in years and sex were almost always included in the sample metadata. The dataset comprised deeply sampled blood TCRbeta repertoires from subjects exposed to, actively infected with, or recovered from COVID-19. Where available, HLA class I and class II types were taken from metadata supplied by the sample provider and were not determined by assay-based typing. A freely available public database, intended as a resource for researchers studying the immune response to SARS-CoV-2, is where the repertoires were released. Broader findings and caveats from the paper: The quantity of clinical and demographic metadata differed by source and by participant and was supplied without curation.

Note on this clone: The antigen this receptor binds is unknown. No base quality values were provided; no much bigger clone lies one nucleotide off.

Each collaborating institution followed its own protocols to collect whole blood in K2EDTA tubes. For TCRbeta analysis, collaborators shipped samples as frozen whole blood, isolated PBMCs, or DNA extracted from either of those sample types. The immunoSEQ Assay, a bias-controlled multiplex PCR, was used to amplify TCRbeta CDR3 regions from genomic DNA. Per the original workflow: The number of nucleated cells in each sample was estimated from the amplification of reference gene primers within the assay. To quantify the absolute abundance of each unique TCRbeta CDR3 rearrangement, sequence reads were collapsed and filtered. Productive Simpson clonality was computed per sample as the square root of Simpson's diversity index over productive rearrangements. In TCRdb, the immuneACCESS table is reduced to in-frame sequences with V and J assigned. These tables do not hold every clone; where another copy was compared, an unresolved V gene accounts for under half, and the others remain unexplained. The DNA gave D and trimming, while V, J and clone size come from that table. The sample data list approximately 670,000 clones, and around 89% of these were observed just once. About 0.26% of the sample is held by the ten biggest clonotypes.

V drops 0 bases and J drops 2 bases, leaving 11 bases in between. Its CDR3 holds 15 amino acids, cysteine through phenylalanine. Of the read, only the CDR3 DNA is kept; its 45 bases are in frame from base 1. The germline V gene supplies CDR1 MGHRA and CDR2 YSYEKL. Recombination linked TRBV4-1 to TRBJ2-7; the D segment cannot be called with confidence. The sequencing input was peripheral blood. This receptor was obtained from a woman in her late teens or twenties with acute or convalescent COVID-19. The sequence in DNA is TGCGCCAGCAGCCAAGATGATAGTCCCACCTACGAGCAGTACTTC. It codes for CASSQDDSPTYEQYF.